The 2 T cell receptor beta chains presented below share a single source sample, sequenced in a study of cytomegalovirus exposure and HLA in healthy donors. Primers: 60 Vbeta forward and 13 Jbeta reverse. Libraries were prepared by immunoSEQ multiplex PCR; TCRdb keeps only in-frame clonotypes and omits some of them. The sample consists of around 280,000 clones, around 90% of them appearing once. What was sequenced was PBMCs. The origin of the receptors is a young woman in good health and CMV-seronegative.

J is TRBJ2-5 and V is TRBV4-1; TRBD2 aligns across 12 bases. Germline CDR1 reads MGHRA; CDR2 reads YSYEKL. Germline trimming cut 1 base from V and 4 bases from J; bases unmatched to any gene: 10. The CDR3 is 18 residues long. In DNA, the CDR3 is TGCGCCAGCAGCCAAGGACTAGCGGGGGAAACCCGGCGAGAGACCCAGTACTTC. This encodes CASSQGLAGETRRETQYF.

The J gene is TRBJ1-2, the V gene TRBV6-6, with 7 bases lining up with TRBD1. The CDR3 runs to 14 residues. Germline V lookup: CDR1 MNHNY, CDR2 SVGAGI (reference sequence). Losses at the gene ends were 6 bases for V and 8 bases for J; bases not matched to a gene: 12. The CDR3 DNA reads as TGTGCCAGCAGCTCTAGCGGGACAGTCTCGGGCTACACCTTC. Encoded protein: CASSSSGTVSGYTF.